These 19 T cell receptor beta chains came from one sample sequenced in a study of blood T cell repertoires in COVID-19. Data came from immunoSEQ multiplex PCR; TCRdb stores just in-frame clones and leaves some out. Found here are about 400,000 clones, around 90% of them singletons; the top ten hold around 2.1%. The sequenced sample consisted of PBMCs or T cells enriched from blood (not recorded which). Receptors were obtained from a woman aged 40-49 years with acute COVID-19.

The genes are TRBV19 and TRBJ1-5, with D unresolved. The V end lost 5 bases, the J end lost 7 bases, and 18 bases lay between the germline ends. The CDR3 consists of 15 residues. Germline assignment: CDR1 LNHDA and CDR2 SQIVND (reference sequence). The CDR3 DNA reads TGTGCCAGTAGTGTGGGATCGCGGGAAGGCCAGCCCCAGCATTTT. Amino acid sequence: CASSVGSREGQPQHF.

The chain recombines TRBV10-2 with TRBJ2-1; 13 bases agree with TRBD2. In germline, CDR1 is WSHSY, CDR2 SAAADI. V dropped 6 bases and J dropped 7; count of bases not matched to a gene: 12. The CDR3 totals 17 residues. CDR3 coding DNA: TGCGCCAGCAGGGAGAAAAGACTAGCGGGGGGCCCTAATGAGCAGTTCTTC. It is translated as CASREKRLAGGPNEQFF.

The chain links TRBV5-1 to TRBJ1-6; possibly TRBD1 for D (6 bases). V lost 2 bases, J lost 6 bases, and 12 bases lay in between. CDR1 SGHRS and CDR2 YFSETQ come from the germline V gene. This CDR3 has 15 residues. The CDR3 DNA sequence: TGCGCCAGCAGCTTATCAGGGGCAACTAATTCACCCCTCCACTTT. Its protein is CASSLSGATNSPLHF.

The chain uses TRBV2 and TRBJ2-6; 12 nucleotides line up with TRBD1. CDR1 SNHLY and CDR2 FYNNEI come from the germline V gene. Losses at the gene ends were 11 bases for V and 0 bases for J; bases not matched to a gene: 5. CDR3 length: 16 residues. The CDR3 coding sequence is TGTGCCGTCCGGGACAGGGGGCTCTCTGGGGCCAACGTCCTGACTTTC. This gives the protein CAVRDRGLSGANVLTF.

The gene calls are TRBV2 and TRBJ1-1, with a tentative D call TRBD1 (6 bases). This CDR3 spans 16 amino acids. In germline, CDR1 is SNHLY, CDR2 FYNNEI. Deletions cut 6 bases from V and 2 bases from J, with 19 bases between. In DNA, the CDR3 is TGTGCCAGCAGCTCGGGCAGGGGAGGGGGTAACACTGAAGCTTTCTTT. This gives the protein CASSSGRGGGNTEAFF.

This sequence joins TRBV18 and TRBJ2-3; perhaps TRBD2 as D (6 bases). The CDR3 sequence is 13 residues long. V was shortened by 3 bases and J by 4 bases, with 8 bases between the two germline ends. Germline V gene sequence: CDR1 KGHSH, CDR2 LQKENI. CDR3: CASSPSGADTQYF. CDR3 in DNA: TGTGCCAGCTCACCCTCGGGAGCAGATACGCAGTATTTT.

Remarks on this clone: The sample has other DNA sequences that encode this CDR3 too. The chain carries TRBV6-5 and TRBJ1-5; D call uncertain. Trimming cost V 5 bases and J 2 bases, with 7 bases left between them. This CDR3 contains 13 residues. Germline V gives CDR1 MNHEY, CDR2 SVGAGI. CDR3 in amino acids: CASSRTGNQPQHF. CDR3 in DNA: TGTGCCAGCAGTAGGACTGGCAATCAGCCCCAGCATTTT.

A few counts support this clone. The chain couples TRBV2 to TRBJ2-7; 9 bases line up with TRBD2. Germline CDR1 is SNHLY and CDR2 is FYNNEI. J lost 2 bases, V lost 4 bases, and 12 bases had no gene match. CDR3 length equals 17 residues. The CDR3 sequence is CASSGERGSGGAYEQYF. CDR3 nucleotide sequence: TGTGCCAGCAGTGGAGAAAGGGGTAGCGGGGGCGCCTACGAGCAGTACTTC. The full variable domain, rest sourced from reference TRBV2 and TRBJ2-7, is EPEVTQTPSHQVTQMGQEVILRCVPISNHLYFYWYRQILGQKVEFLVSFYNNEISEKSEIFDDQFSVERPDGSNFTLKIRSTKLEDSAMYFCASSGERGSGGAYEQYFGPGTRLTVT.

This clone was detected only once. The chain uses TRBV9 and TRBJ2-1; 7 bases map to TRBD2. Germline V gene lookup returns CDR1 SGDLS and CDR2 YYNGEE. V was clipped by 6 bases and J by 0 bases; unmatched bases: 6. The length of the CDR3 is 15 residues. For the CDR3, the DNA is TGTGCCAGCACCGGGGGGTGGAGCTCCTACAATGAGCAGTTCTTC. Its protein product is CASTGGWSSYNEQFF.

This CDR3 is CASSPYTELNTEAFF. In nucleotides, the CDR3 is TGTGCCAGCTCACCGTACACCGAATTGAACACTGAAGCTTTCTTT. The genes are TRBV18 and TRBJ1-1; D not certain. The CDR3 length is 15 residues. The V gene lost 3 bases and the J gene lost 0 bases, with 11 bases spanning the gap. Germline V gene data show CDR1 as KGHSH and CDR2 as LQKENI.

This clone came up a few times. The V call is TRBV5-1, the J call TRBJ1-6; the D is unclear. Germline V gives CDR1 SGHRS, CDR2 YFSETQ. The CDR3 extends over 15 amino acids. V was trimmed by 3 bases and J by 8 bases, leaving 15 bases between them. The CDR3 is CASSSDGVKDSPLHF. CDR3 DNA sequence: TGCGCCAGCAGCTCGGACGGGGTTAAGGATTCACCCCTCCACTTT.

The chain links TRBV27 to TRBJ2-7, with a tentative D call TRBD1 (5 bases). The CDR3 consists of 15 residues. V was cut by 5 bases and J by 1 base, with 15 bases left in between. Per germline, CDR1 MNHEY and CDR2 SMNVEV (reference sequence). CDR3 amino acids: CASSRTQGGSYEQYF. The CDR3 DNA follows: TGTGCCAGCAGTCGAACCCAGGGTGGGTCCTACGAGCAGTACTTC.

The chain carries TRBV27 and TRBJ2-5; a possible D gene is TRBD2 (6 bases). V shed 3 bases and J shed 5 bases, with 16 bases lying between them. In germline, CDR1 is MNHEY, CDR2 SMNVEV (reference sequence). This CDR3 comprises 15 residues. CDR3 coding DNA: TGTGCCAGCAGTTTCACCGGGACTCTTATGGAGACCCAGTACTTC. This sequence encodes CASSFTGTLMETQYF.

V gene TRBV12-3 or TRBV12-4 combines with J gene TRBJ1-2; 7 nucleotides line up with TRBD1. Losses at the gene ends were 8 bases for V and 1 base for J; bases not matched to a gene: 1. There are 12 residues in the CDR3. CDR3 DNA: TGTGCCAGCGACAGGGATAACTATGGCTACACCTTC. It codes for CASDRDNYGYTF.

This clone was picked up one time. The chain joins TRBV7-9 to TRBJ1-2; 10 bases map to TRBD1. The CDR3 loop spans 19 amino acids. Germline V gene sequence: CDR1 SEHNR, CDR2 FQNEAQ (reference sequence). The V and J ends lost 1 base and 4 bases, in that order; junction bases with no gene match: 15. The CDR3 nucleotides read TGTGCCAGCAGCTTAGGATTATTACCGGGACAGGGGATTTCCTATGGCTACACCTTC. Its protein is CASSLGLLPGQGISYGYTF.

The chain carries TRBV19 and TRBJ2-7, with 8 bases lining up with TRBD2. CDR3 length: 15 amino acids. Germline values: CDR1 LNHDA, CDR2 SQIVND (reference sequence). With V trimmed by 6 bases and J by 3 bases, 10 bases remained unmatched. The CDR3 nucleotides read TGTGCCAGTAGACTCTCCGGGGGGGCTAGCTACGAGCAGTACTTC. This codes for CASRLSGGASYEQYF.

V is TRBV30 and J is TRBJ2-2, with D possibly TRBD1 on 5 matching bases. Trimming took off 5 bases at V and 1 base at J, with 8 bases between the two ends. The germline V gene has CDR1 GTSNPN and CDR2 SVGIG (reference sequence). The CDR3 has 13 amino acids. The CDR3 loop is CAWDSRNTGELFF. Here the CDR3 DNA reads TGTGCCTGGGACAGTAGGAACACCGGGGAGCTGTTTTTT.

The sample holds one count of this clone. The chain recombines TRBV14 with TRBJ1-1; D is unclear. Per germline, CDR1 SGHDN and CDR2 FVKESK. The CDR3 extends over 14 amino acids. V shed 2 bases and J shed 0 bases, with 7 bases lying between them. The CDR3 DNA reads TGTGCCAGCAGCCAACGGTTATTGAACACTGAAGCTTTCTTT. The encoded protein is CASSQRLLNTEAFF.

This clone was seen more than once but under ten times. The chain links TRBV14 to TRBJ1-1; 8 nucleotides align to TRBD1. The CDR3 has 14 amino acids. V lost 3 bases to trimming and J lost 4 bases; unmatched junction nucleotides: 4. Germline assignment: CDR1 SGHDN and CDR2 FVKESK. Here the CDR3 reads CASSHQQGGTEAFF. For the CDR3, the DNA is TGTGCCAGCAGCCACCAACAGGGGGGCACTGAAGCTTTCTTT.